This T cell receptor (beta chain) comes out of a study of shared T cell receptors in the human thymus. Here immunoSEQ multiplex PCR was the method, and the copy in TCRdb shows in-frame clones only, minus some. The sample shows over 350,000 clones, 95% of them seen only once. The V end was cut by 4 bases, the J end by 1 base, with 16 bases between. CDR3 length: 16 residues. Per germline, CDR1 SGHKS and CDR2 YYEKEE (reference sequence). The sequence came from a human donor. Source material: thymocytes. The chain combines TRBV5-5 with TRBJ2-3; D possibly corresponds to TRBD1 (6 bases). The CDR3 is CASSRGQLGGTDTQYF. The CDR3 DNA is TGTGCCAGCAGCCGCGGACAGCTGGGAGGCACAGATACGCAGTATTTT.